This entry lists 8 T cell receptor beta chains sequenced from one sample in a study of T cell repertoires in ileal Crohn's disease. Indicated time point: neoterminal ileum biopsy at postoperative endoscopy, about 6 months after surgery. TCRdb's copy holds only in-frame clones and misses some; the assay was immunoSEQ multiplex PCR. In the table there are over 1,500 clones, 88% of which are singletons. The source material was ileal tissue. The receptors here all came from an adult with Crohn's disease.

This clone was seen a single time. The chain uses TRBV29-1 and TRBJ1-5, with TRBD1 as a possible D gene (5 bases). V shed 3 bases and J shed 9 bases, with 15 bases lying between them. This CDR3 is built from 13 residues. Germline CDR1 is SQVTM and CDR2 is ANQGSEA. The DNA of the CDR3 is TGCAGCGTTGACGGGGGGGTGGGATCGCCCCAGCATTTT. It yields the protein CSVDGGVGSPQHF. The variable domain in full, completed from reference TRBV29-1 and TRBJ1-5, reads SAVISQKPSRDICQRGTSLTIQCQVDSQVTMMFWYRQQPGQSLTLIATANQGSEATYESGFVIDKFPISRPNLTFSTLTVSNMSPEDSSIYLCSVDGGVGSPQHFGDGTRLSIL.

The chain joins TRBV30 to TRBJ1-5, with 7 bases identical to TRBD1. The CDR3 length is 15 residues. Germline V gene lookup returns CDR1 GTSNPN and CDR2 SVGIG (reference sequence). The V gene end was trimmed by 3 bases and the J gene end by 0 bases; junction bases not matched to a gene: 5. CDR3 loop: CAWSHRGYSNQPQHF. The CDR3 coding sequence is TGTGCCTGGAGCCACAGGGGTTATAGCAATCAGCCCCAGCATTTT.

The chain carries TRBV5-6 and TRBJ1-1, with D perhaps TRBD1 (5 bases). Germline CDR1 is SGHDT and CDR2 is YYEEEE. The CDR3 length is 15 residues. Between the trimmed V and J ends, which lost 4 bases and 2 bases, there was a span of 15 bases. In DNA form, the CDR3 reads TGTGCCAGCAGCCTGGGTGGGGGGGTTAACACTGAAGCTTTCTTT. Translating it yields CASSLGGGVNTEAFF. Full variable domain (remainder filled in from reference TRBV5-6 and TRBJ1-1): DAGVTQSPTHLIKTRGQQVTLRCSPKSGHDTVSWYQQALGQGPQFIFQYYEEEERQRGNFPDRFSGHQFPNYSSELNVNALLLGDSALYLCASSLGGGVNTEAFFGQGTRLTVV.

This rearrangement joins TRBV7-2 to TRBJ2-3; TRBD1 matches at 11 bases. Germline V gene sequence: CDR1 SGHTA, CDR2 FQGNSA. This CDR3 has 16 residues. V was clipped by 4 bases and J by 4 bases; unmatched bases: 7. The CDR3 nucleotides read TGTGCCAGCAGCTCAACCGGGACAGGGGGGCCAGATACGCAGTATTTT. It translates to CASSSTGTGGPDTQYF.

The chain carries TRBV6-1 and TRBJ1-4, with D possibly being TRBD1 (5 bases). This CDR3 contains 15 residues. V gave up 6 bases and J gave up 8 bases, with 19 bases separating them. Germline assignment: CDR1 MNHNS and CDR2 SASEGT. CDR3 in amino acids: CASSQPGLEGEKLFF. CDR3 in DNA: TGTGCCAGCAGCCAACCGGGTCTCGAGGGGGAAAAACTGTTTTTT.

This chain links TRBV19 with TRBJ1-2; no clear D gene. The CDR3 is made up of 14 amino acids. CDR1 LNHDA and CDR2 SQIVND come from the germline V gene (reference sequence). V dropped 1 base and J dropped 6 bases, with 12 bases sitting between them. CDR3 sequence: CASSIVLRADGYTF. Written as DNA, the CDR3 is TGTGCCAGTAGTATAGTACTAAGAGCAGATGGCTACACCTTC.

V usage is TRBV5-1 and J usage is TRBJ2-7; maybe TRBD1 (6 bases). V lost 3 bases and J lost 3, with 25 bases in between. Germline values: CDR1 SGHRS, CDR2 YFSETQ. This CDR3 is built from 18 residues. CDR3 bases: TGCGCCAGCAGCTCAGGACCCTCCTTCGGGGACACCTTCTACGAGCAGTACGTC. Its protein is CASSSGPSFGDTFYEQYV.

This chain links TRBV5-1 with TRBJ1-6, with TRBD1 as a possible D gene (6 bases). The germline gives CDR1 SGHRS, CDR2 YFSETQ. Between the trimmed V and J ends, which lost 0 bases and 9 bases, there was a span of 13 bases. The CDR3 runs to 15 residues. The CDR3 sequence: CASSLDTGRTSPLHF. CDR3 nucleotides: TGCGCCAGCAGCTTGGATACAGGGAGGACTTCACCCCTCCACTTT. Variable domain in full (rest from reference TRBV5-1 and TRBJ1-6): KAGVTQTPRYLIKTRGQQVTLSCSPISGHRSVSWYQQTPGQGLQFLFEYFSETQRNKGNFPGRFSGRQFSNSRSEMNVSTLELGDSALYLCASSLDTGRTSPLHFGNGTRLTVT.